A selection of T cell receptor beta chains follows, all from one sample in a study of cytomegalovirus exposure and HLA in healthy donors. Assay used: immunoSEQ multiplex PCR; TCRdb lists only in-frame clones, some missing. Among about 160,000 clones listed, around nine tenths were seen once. Material: PBMCs. Every receptor here comes from a woman aged 18 to 35 in good health and CMV-seropositive. The CDR3 runs from the conserved cysteine through the conserved F or W. Each record gives: J gene, CDR3 length, D gene, clone size, V gene, CDR3 DNA, CDR3 protein. D genes are given only for firm matches. The listing skips clone size in some rows; elsewhere it reads once, few, many or a size class.

>TRBJ1-1|14|-|-|TRBV19
TGTGCCAGTAGAACCGGGACAAGGAACACTGAAGCTTTCTTT
CASRTGTRNTEAFF
>TRBJ2-3|17|TRBD2|-|TRBV10-2
TGCGCCAGCAGTGAGCCCCATCCCATAGCGGGGGGTGATACGCAGTATTTT
CASSEPHPIAGGDTQYF
>TRBJ1-1|17|TRBD1|-|TRBV5-1
TGCGCCAGCAGCGGGGGAGCAGGGGGCGCGTGGAACACTGAAGCTTTCTTT
CASSGGAGGAWNTEAFF
>TRBJ2-7|15|TRBD1|few|TRBV19
TGTGCCAGCAAAGACCGGGACAGGTCATCCTACGAGCAGTACTTC
CASKDRDRSSYEQYF
>TRBJ2-1|16|-|-|TRBV5-8
TGTGCCAGCAGCTCGGTGATGGGGGAGGTTTACAATGAGCAGTTCTTC
CASSSVMGEVYNEQFF
>TRBJ1-5|13|-|-|TRBV10-2
TGCGCCAGCAAAGGACAGACTAATCAGCCCCAGCATTTT
CASKGQTNQPQHF
>TRBJ2-7|16|-|-|TRBV7-9
TGTGCCAGCAGCTCGGCGGATGGTCTAGCGTCCTACGAGCAGTACTTC
CASSSADGLASYEQYF
>TRBJ2-7|18|TRBD1|-|TRBV15
TGTGCCACCAGCAGAGATAAAGGGGGGACAGGGTACGTGTACGAGCAGTACTTC
CATSRDKGGTGYVYEQYF
>TRBJ2-1|15|TRBD2|-|TRBV5-1
TGCGCCAGCAGCTCAGCGGGAGGGCCGGGTAATGAGCAGTTCTTC
CASSSAGGPGNEQFF
>TRBJ2-1|12|-|-|TRBV7-9
TGTGCCAGCAGCCTTCTTGTGAGCGGGCAGTTCTTC
CASSLLVSGQFF
>TRBJ2-7|15|TRBD2|many|TRBV4-3
TGCGCCAGCAGCCAAGAGCTAGCGGAGGCCTACGAGCAGTACTTC
CASSQELAEAYEQYF
>TRBJ1-5|14|-|-|TRBV6-1
TGTGCCAGCAGTGAAGACCCAGTGATCCGGCCCCAGCATTTT
CASSEDPVIRPQHF
>TRBJ1-5|12|-|-|TRBV15
TGTGCCACCGAGAGCGGGGGCTCGCCCCAGCATTTT
CATESGGSPQHF
>TRBJ1-1|13|-|-|TRBV11-2
TGTGCCAGCAGCGATACAGGGAGCACTGAAGCTTTCTTT
CASSDTGSTEAFF
>TRBJ2-1|15|-|-|TRBV28
TGTGCCAGCAGTACTCTCCCGGGGACCTACAATGAGCAGTTCTTC
CASSTLPGTYNEQFF
>TRBJ1-1|15|-|-|TRBV7-6
TGTGCCAGCAGCCCGTTCACAGGGCTGAACACTGAAGCTTTCTTT
CASSPFTGLNTEAFF
>TRBJ2-5|14|TRBD2|-|TRBV7-3
TGTGCCAGCAGCCTAGGGGCTAGCGGAGAGACCCAGTACTTC
CASSLGASGETQYF
>TRBJ2-7|14|-|once|TRBV4-1
TGCGCCAGCAGCCCCCGACAGGGCGGGATCGAGCAGTACTTC
CASSPRQGGIEQYF
>TRBJ1-5|14|-|-|TRBV28
TGTGCCAGCAGTCTCTTCAGGTTGGGTCAGCCCCAGCATTTT
CASSLFRLGQPQHF
>TRBJ2-3|17|-|-|TRBV9
TGTGCCAGCAGCGGAGGGACTGGCACGGCTAGCACAGATACGCAGTATTTT
CASSGGTGTASTDTQYF